This T cell receptor (beta chain) was sequenced during a study of post-analysis software for immune sequencing data. Study details: The disease courses covered relapsing-remitting, secondary progressive and progressive-relapsing multiple sclerosis.

Trimming left V 0 bases short and J 12 bases short, with 10 bases between. Germline V gene lookup returns CDR1 SGHRS and CDR2 YFSETQ. The CDR3 is made up of 12 amino acids. In the case of this clonotype: Antigen: not known.

Broader study findings: Batch-matched samples strongly co-clustered by F measure. Comparison with controls showed significantly lower normalized Chao1 diversity in multiple sclerosis patients. Patients carried five TRBV segments more frequently than controls did, and TRBV5-6, TRBV5-1 and TRBV20-1 were among them.

Unique molecular identifiers featured in each of the TCR beta cDNA libraries. Between about 1 and 10 million T cells gave rise to hundreds of thousands of cDNA molecules. In TCRdb, the PCR reads were re-called with MiXCR into one record per CDR3 protein. Counted here are 170,000 or so distinct CDR3 sequences, roughly 31% occurring once; the ten biggest clones make up approximately 1.5%. The sequence came from a girl aged 5-17 years with multiple sclerosis. The rearrangement joins TRBV5-1 to TRBJ2-4, with D possibly matching TRBD2 (5 bases). The sample was blood. CDR3 sequence reads: CASSLEPGSQYF. The CDR3 DNA sequence: TGCGCCAGCAGCTTGGAACCGGGGAGTCAGTACTTC. The whole variable domain, filled in from reference TRBV5-1 and TRBJ2-4, reads KAGVTQTPRYLIKTRGQQVTLSCSPISGHRSVSWYQQTPGQGLQFLFEYFSETQRNKGNFPGRFSGRQFSNSRSEMNVSTLELGDSALYLCASSLEPGSQYFGAGTRLSVL.